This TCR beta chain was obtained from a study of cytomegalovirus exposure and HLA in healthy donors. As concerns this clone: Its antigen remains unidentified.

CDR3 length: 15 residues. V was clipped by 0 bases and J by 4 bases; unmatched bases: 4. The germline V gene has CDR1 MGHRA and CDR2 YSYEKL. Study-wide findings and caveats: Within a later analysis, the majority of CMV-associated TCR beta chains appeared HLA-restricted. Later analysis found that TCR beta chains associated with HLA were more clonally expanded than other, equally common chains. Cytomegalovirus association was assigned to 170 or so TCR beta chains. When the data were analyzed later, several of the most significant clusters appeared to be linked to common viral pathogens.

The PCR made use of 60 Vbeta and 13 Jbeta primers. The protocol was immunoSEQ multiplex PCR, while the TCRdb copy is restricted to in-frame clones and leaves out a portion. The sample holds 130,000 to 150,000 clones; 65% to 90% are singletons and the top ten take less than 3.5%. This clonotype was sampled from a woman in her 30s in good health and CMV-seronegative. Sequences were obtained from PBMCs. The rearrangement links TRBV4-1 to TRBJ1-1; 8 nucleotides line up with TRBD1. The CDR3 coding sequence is TGCGCCAGCAGCCAAGATCCCGGACAGGGCACTGAAGCTTTCTTT. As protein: CASSQDPGQGTEAFF.